The TCR beta chain under discussion was sequenced for a study of CD8 T cells in Susac syndrome. Study summary: There were about six sequenced Susac syndrome patients with active disease and about 8 in remission. Blood was drawn from Susac syndrome patients while they were therapy-naive, on corticosteroids, or on intravenous immunoglobulin alone.

From blood CD8+ and CD4+ T cells, the TCR beta chain was sequenced. An input of about 0.5 to 1 ug of RNA was subjected to reverse transcription using random hexamers. Each CDR3 protein is one row after TCRdb ran MiXCR on the immunoSEQ multiplex PCR reads. The sample has around 230,000 distinct CDR3 sequences, around 96% seen once. The CDR3 runs 12 residues. CDR1 is ENHRY, CDR2 SYGVKD, per germline. Trimming shortened V by 6 bases and J by 7 bases, and 13 bases separated the two germline ends. The source is a human donor with Susac syndrome. The V call is TRBV10-3, the J call TRBJ2-7, with a possible D match to TRBD2 (6 bases). The sequenced sample consisted of CD4+ T cells from PBMCs. The CDR3 coding sequence is TGTGCCATCAGGAGGGAGGCTGGGGAGCAGTACTTC. Protein product: CAIRREAGEQYF.